Below, 15 T cell receptor beta chains from the same sample are listed, as sequenced in a study of cytomegalovirus exposure and HLA in healthy donors. With 60 Vbeta and 13 Jbeta primers, the PCR was carried out. Libraries were prepared by immunoSEQ multiplex PCR; TCRdb keeps only in-frame clonotypes and omits some of them. Found here are approximately 40,000 clones, 75% to 90% of them singletons; the top ten hold about 10%. The sequenced sample was PBMCs. Every receptor here comes from a woman in her thirties or forties in good health and CMV-seropositive.

The V gene is TRBV5-6, the J gene TRBJ2-2; D not resolved. The CDR3 is made up of 14 amino acids. V shed 5 bases and J shed 6 bases, with 14 bases lying between them. CDR1 is SGHDT, CDR2 YYEEEE, per germline. In DNA, the CDR3 is TGTGCCAGCAGTCACCCCCGGGTCCCCGGGGAGCTGTTTTTT. Translating it yields CASSHPRVPGELFF.

The J gene is TRBJ1-6, the V gene TRBV7-6; unclear D gene. Germline CDR1 and CDR2: SGHVS and FNYEAQ. This CDR3 has 13 amino acids. V shed 5 bases and J shed 8 bases, with 10 bases lying between them. In DNA form, the CDR3 reads TGTGCCAGCAGCCTAGTCGAGGATTCACCCCTCCACTTT. Its protein product is CASSLVEDSPLHF.

This chain uses TRBV4-1 with TRBJ2-7; D call uncertain. This CDR3 contains 15 residues. The V end was cut by 4 bases, the J end by 1 base, with 14 bases between. Germline values: CDR1 MGHRA, CDR2 YSYEKL. The DNA of the CDR3 is TGCGCCAGCAGCCCCCTCAGACTCCCTTCCTACGAGCAGTACTTC. Protein: CASSPLRLPSYEQYF.

This clone showed up just once. The genes are TRBV19 and TRBJ1-1; D is perhaps TRBD1 (5 bases). Trimming pared 9 bases from V and 1 base from J, leaving 12 bases between. The length of the CDR3 is 13 residues. Germline assignment: CDR1 LNHDA and CDR2 SQIVND (reference sequence). The CDR3 region is CASTGHPNTEAFF. DNA of the CDR3: TGTGCCAGCACCGGACACCCGAACACTGAAGCTTTCTTT.

The V call is TRBV7-3, the J call TRBJ1-2, with 8 bases aligning to TRBD1. Per germline, CDR1 SGHTA and CDR2 FQGTGA. The V segment lost 4 bases and the J segment 4 bases; nucleotides outside the gene matches: 14. This CDR3 region has 17 residues. The CDR3, as DNA: TGTGCCAGCAGCTCCACCCAACAGGGGGTAGGGAGCTATGGCTACACCTTC. It yields the protein CASSSTQQGVGSYGYTF.

The chain uses TRBV19 and TRBJ2-1; TRBD1 matches at 11 bases. CDR1 LNHDA and CDR2 SQIVND come from the germline V gene (reference sequence). The ends lost 5 bases at V and 6 bases at J; junction bases unmatched: 3. The CDR3 consists of 14 residues. The CDR3 nucleotides read TGTGCCAGTAGTTCAGGGACAGGGGGCAATGAGCAGTTCTTC. Translation gives CASSSGTGGNEQFF.

The gene calls are TRBV5-6 and TRBJ1-1, with D unresolved. Germline CDR1 SGHDT, CDR2 YYEEEE. The CDR3 contains 15 residues. Trimming left V 1 base short and J 1 base short, with 11 bases between. In DNA, the CDR3 is TGTGCCAGCAGCTTGTTCGGGGTTGGGAACACTGAAGCTTTCTTT. Translated: CASSLFGVGNTEAFF.

The gene calls are TRBV10-3 and TRBJ2-7; D not resolved. The CDR3 is 14 amino acids. Trimming left V 3 bases short and J 0 bases short, with 9 bases between. Germline V gives CDR1 ENHRY, CDR2 SYGVKD. The CDR3, as DNA: TGTGCCATCAGTGATCCCACAGCCTCCTACGAGCAGTACTTC. Its translation: CAISDPTASYEQYF.

The chain combines TRBV20-1 with TRBJ1-2; possible D gene TRBD1, 5 bases. The CDR3 consists of 11 residues. Germline CDR1 DFQATT, CDR2 SNEGSKA (reference sequence). This chain's CDR3 is CSIDSDYGYTF. The CDR3 coding sequence is TGCAGCATAGACAGTGACTATGGCTACACCTTC.

The chain is built from TRBV7-9 and TRBJ2-5; 7 nucleotides line up with TRBD1. Trimming removed 6 bases from V and 4 bases from J; junction bases left unmatched: 8. The CDR3 runs to 14 residues. CDR1 and CDR2 from the germline V gene are SEHNR and FQNEAQ (reference sequence). CDR3 in amino acids: CASRFGTGVETQYF. DNA of the CDR3: TGTGCCAGCAGATTCGGCACAGGGGTAGAGACCCAGTACTTC.

The rearrangement uses TRBV9 and TRBJ2-3; 8 bases map to TRBD2. J gave up 2 bases and V 4 bases, and 3 bases lay outside the gene matches. CDR1 and CDR2 from the germline V gene are SGDLS and YYNGEE. This CDR3 region has 14 residues. The DNA for the CDR3 is TGTGCCAGCAGCCCCGGACTAGCCACAGATACGCAGTATTTT. Translating it yields CASSPGLATDTQYF.

The gene calls are TRBV11-2 and TRBJ2-7; TRBD1 matches 7 bases. V was pared by 4 bases and J by 1 base, with 4 bases of the junction left unmatched. The V gene's germline CDR1 is SGHAT and CDR2 FQNNGV. This CDR3 has 14 amino acids. The DNA for the CDR3 is TGTGCCAGCAGCTCTAGACAGGGTTCCTACGAGCAGTACTTC. Amino acids: CASSSRQGSYEQYF. The entire variable domain, with the rest obtained from reference TRBV11-2 and TRBJ2-7, is as follows: EAGVAQSPRYKIIEKRQSVAFWCNPISGHATLYWYQQILGQGPKLLIQFQNNGVVDDSQLPKDRFSAERLKGVDSTLKIQPAKLEDSAVYLCASSSRQGSYEQYFGPGTRLTVT.

V and J are TRBV10-3 and TRBJ1-1; 9 nucleotides align to TRBD1. V lost 6 bases and J lost 3; bases outside the gene matches: 2. The CDR3 covers 13 residues. The germline V gene has CDR1 ENHRY and CDR2 SYGVKD. The CDR3 DNA follows: TGTGCCATCAGCCGGGACAGGGACACTGAAGCTTTCTTT. It yields the protein CAISRDRDTEAFF.

The chain combines TRBV27 with TRBJ2-3, with D perhaps TRBD1 (6 bases). The ends were cut back, 5 bases at V and 1 base at J, with 7 bases in the middle. The CDR3 length is 13 residues. Germline loops: CDR1 MNHEY, CDR2 SMNVEV (reference sequence). CDR3 sequence: CASSRQGTDTQYF. DNA of the CDR3: TGTGCCAGCAGTCGACAGGGCACAGATACGCAGTATTTT.

There are a few counts of this clone. V usage is TRBV27 and J usage is TRBJ2-5; D is uncertain. Germline V gene sequence: CDR1 MNHEY, CDR2 SMNVEV (reference sequence). V was pared by 6 bases and J by 2 bases, with 13 bases between. This CDR3 is built from 14 residues. Here the CDR3 reads CASSPFLAQETQYF. The CDR3, as DNA: TGTGCCAGCAGCCCCTTCTTGGCTCAAGAGACCCAGTACTTC.